The sequence of this T cell receptor beta chain was determined in a study of blood T cells in healthy people across ages. Study-wide findings and caveats: Age advanced and TCR beta diversity per million T cells fell, roughly linearly.

Each donor gave roughly 9.2 milliliters of peripheral blood. A second about 7 to 11 cycle PCR used barcoded and J-beta primers. TCRdb ran MiXCR on the 5' RACE reads and lists one entry per CDR3 protein. The table has around 1,500,000 distinct CDR3 sequences, around 39% seen once. The V end was cut by 0 bases, the J end by 5 bases, with 15 bases between. The CDR3 has 16 residues. CDR1 SGHRS and CDR2 YFSETQ come from the germline V gene. This clonotype was observed a few times. What it recognizes is unknown. The rearrangement uses TRBV5-1 and TRBJ2-1; D possibly corresponds to TRBD1 (5 bases). The source of this sequence is a woman aged 18 to 35 in good health. Source material: blood. CDR3 sequence: CASSLGMLTDHNEQFF. The CDR3 bases are TGCGCCAGCAGCTTGGGGATGTTGACAGACCACAATGAGCAGTTCTTC.